This T cell receptor (beta chain) comes out of a study of blood T cell repertoires in COVID-19. Trimming removed 6 bases from V and 5 bases from J; junction bases left unmatched: 8. Germline V gives CDR1 MDHEN, CDR2 SYDVKM. The CDR3 consists of 14 residues. Authors' processing steps: Estimation of nucleated cell counts was performed using reference gene primer amplification. TCRdb keeps only in-frame clones here, not all; method: immunoSEQ multiplex PCR. From that table come the V and J calls and clone size; the DNA was used to work out D and trimming. The data show tens of thousands of clones, with approximately 85% seen just once and 11% to 15% held by the top ten.

The V gene is TRBV28, the J gene TRBJ1-2; 8 nucleotides agree with TRBD1. The receptor was isolated from a human donor in a cohort sampled during active COVID-19. Specimen: peripheral blood. The CDR3, as DNA: TGTGCCAGCAGAGCCGGACAGGGACTTTATGGCTACACCTTC. Amino acids: CASRAGQGLYGYTF.